Listed below are T cell receptor beta chains from one sample, sequenced in a study of blood T cell repertoires in COVID-19. Here immunoSEQ multiplex PCR was the method, and the copy in TCRdb shows in-frame clones only, minus some. The sample lists some 89,000 clones; approximately 78% were seen once. Input material: peripheral blood. The source is a woman aged 80 or older with acute or convalescent COVID-19. CDR3s leave out the opening cysteine and the closing phenylalanine or tryptophan.

>TRBV6-5
ASSWDYRNTGELF
>TRBV18
ASSPPGSGTDTQY
>TRBV7-9
ASSLFGGANQETQY
>TRBV14
ASSRVTGGTEAF
>TRBV6-5
ASSYSTIGDPGELF
>TRBV7-2
ASSRTSFPGELF
>TRBV7-2
ASSSYSGSRENEQY
>TRBV24-1
ATRGTLNTDTQY
>TRBV7-9
ASSLAGGTNEKLF
>TRBV7-3
ASRLGAGASSEAF
>TRBV27
ARAGEDTQY
>TRBV10-2
ASSGGTSATQY
>TRBV27
ASSLLTGGEQF
>TRBV7-2
ASSSQAGGGYEQY
>TRBV28
ASSLSWTGGYGYT
>TRBV7-2
ASSSQAGGGTGELF
>TRBV2
ASSDPDTYNSPLH
>TRBV6-5
ASVREGSSNQPQH
>TRBV3-1/TRBV3-2
ASSPHRHQPQH
>TRBV7-2
ASTWTSGSYNEQF
>TRBV5-6
ASSRTRDGHYNEQF
>TRBV7-9
ASSFRPPGSAYEQY
>TRBV5-4
ASSVTGSNQPQH
>TRBV2
ASSTRGRLNIQY
>TRBV3-1/TRBV3-2
ASSQGALHTYEQY
>TRBV28
ASIPMNTEAF
>TRBV2
ATALGGGGAGTDTQY
>TRBV12-3/TRBV12-4
AGGGSGANVLT
>TRBV15
ATSRAGPSQGSYNSPLH
>TRBV19
ASSMEIFTDTQY
>TRBV7-8
ASSFGSGSYEQY
>TRBV11-2
ASSSLQLAGRNTGELF
>TRBV6-1
ASSEIWREETQY